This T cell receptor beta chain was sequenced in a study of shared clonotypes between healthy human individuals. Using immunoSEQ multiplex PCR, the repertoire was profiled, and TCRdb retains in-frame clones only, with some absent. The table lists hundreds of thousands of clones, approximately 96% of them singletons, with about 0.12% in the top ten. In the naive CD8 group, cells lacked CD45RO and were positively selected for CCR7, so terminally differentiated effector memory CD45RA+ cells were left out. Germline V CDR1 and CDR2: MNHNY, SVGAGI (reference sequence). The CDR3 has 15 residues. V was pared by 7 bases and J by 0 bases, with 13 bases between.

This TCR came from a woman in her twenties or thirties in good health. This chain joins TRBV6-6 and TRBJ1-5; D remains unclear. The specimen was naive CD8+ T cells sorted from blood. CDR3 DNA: TGTGCCAGCACCGTGGCAAGCTATAGCAATCAGCCCCAGCATTTT. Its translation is CASTVASYSNQPQHF.